These 19 T cell receptor beta chains were sequenced from one sample in a study of blood T cell repertoires in COVID-19. Produced via immunoSEQ multiplex PCR; TCRdb's table is partial and in-frame only. The table records around 200,000 clones, around 86% of them present only once. The specimen was peripheral blood. The receptor source for this set is a man aged 35 to 55 with acute or convalescent COVID-19.

The chain combines TRBV7-9 with TRBJ2-3; 7 bases are shared with TRBD2. V lost 4 bases to trimming and J lost 2 bases; unmatched junction nucleotides: 3. Germline values: CDR1 SEHNR, CDR2 FQNEAQ (reference sequence). The length of the CDR3 is 14 residues. The CDR3 nucleotides read TGTGCCAGCAGCTCTCGGGAGGACACAGATACGCAGTATTTT. Its protein is CASSSREDTDTQYF.

The chain uses TRBV6-5 and TRBJ1-2; 10 bases line up with TRBD1. This CDR3 region has 13 residues. V was clipped by 8 bases and J by 5 bases; unmatched bases: 5. Germline V lookup: CDR1 MNHEY, CDR2 SVGAGI. DNA of the CDR3: TGTGCCAGCGAGGACAGGGGGTTGTATGGCTACACCTTC. As protein: CASEDRGLYGYTF.

V usage is TRBV24-1 and J usage is TRBJ1-1; TRBD1 is a possible D gene (6 bases). Germline CDR1 reads KGHDR; CDR2 reads SFDVKD. CDR3 length: 17 amino acids. V gave up 3 bases and J gave up 3 bases, with 19 bases separating them. The CDR3 sequence is CATSDLHGQSPDTEAFF. The CDR3 DNA is TGTGCCACCAGTGATCTCCACGGACAGTCTCCGGACACTGAAGCTTTCTTT.

V is TRBV3-1 (or the pseudogene TRBV3-2) and J is TRBJ1-6, with D hard to call. Per the germline V gene, CDR1 is LGHDT and CDR2 is YNNKEL (reference sequence). Trimming took off 0 bases at V and 11 bases at J, with 17 bases between the two ends. This CDR3 region has 16 residues. DNA of the CDR3: TGTGCCAGCAGCCAAGATACGGGGAAACCACGAGCACCCCTCCACTTT. Amino acid sequence: CASSQDTGKPRAPLHF.

The chain employs TRBV10-3 and TRBJ1-5; 10 nucleotides agree with TRBD1. CDR1 and CDR2 (germline): ENHRY, SYGVKD. V shed 4 bases, J shed 4 bases, and the junction held 4 bases outside the gene matches. There are 15 residues in the CDR3. The CDR3, as DNA: TGTGCCATCAGTGGGGACAGGGGACTAAATCAGCCCCAGCATTTT. Protein sequence: CAISGDRGLNQPQHF.

This clone was detected ten times or more. The chain is built from TRBV6-5 and TRBJ2-7; 8 nucleotides line up with TRBD2. V trimming: 1 base; J trimming: 4 bases; junction bases outside the gene matches: 9. In germline, CDR1 is MNHEY, CDR2 SVGAGI. The CDR3 sequence is 16 residues long. The CDR3 bases are TGTGCCAGCAGTTACTACCGCGGGGGGCTTATTTACGAGCAGTACTTC. Protein: CASSYYRGGLIYEQYF.

This chain connects TRBV6-5 to TRBJ1-1, with a possible D match to TRBD1 (5 bases). The CDR3 is 14 amino acids. In germline, CDR1 is MNHEY, CDR2 SVGAGI. V lost 2 bases, J lost 11 bases, and 18 bases lay in between. This CDR3 reads CASSYEVGADWAFF. The CDR3 nucleotides are TGTGCCAGCAGTTACGAAGTTGGGGCAGACTGGGCTTTCTTT.

The rearrangement joins TRBV19 to TRBJ1-2; 9 nucleotides match TRBD1. This CDR3 region has 15 residues. Looked up from germline, CDR1 is LNHDA and CDR2 is SQIVND (reference sequence). V lost 4 bases to trimming and J lost 2 bases; unmatched junction nucleotides: 5. The CDR3 loop reads CASSNRGQGNYGYTF. In DNA, the CDR3 is TGTGCCAGTAGTAACCGGGGACAGGGCAACTATGGCTACACCTTC.

The chain recombines TRBV5-8 with TRBJ1-5; 7 bases align to TRBD1. With V trimmed by 3 bases and J by 7 bases, 7 bases remained unmatched. Germline values: CDR1 SGHTS, CDR2 YDEGEE. CDR3 size: 14 residues. The CDR3 DNA reads as TGTGCCAGCAGCTACAGGGGTAAATTGCAGCCCCAGCATTTT. It codes for CASSYRGKLQPQHF.

This clone was observed once. The chain employs TRBV6-2 or TRBV6-3 and TRBJ2-1, with D perhaps matching TRBD1 (5 bases). This CDR3 is 14 amino acids long. V dropped 3 bases and J dropped 0 bases, with 6 bases sitting between them. Germline CDR1 MNHEY, CDR2 SVGEGT. CDR3 coding DNA: TGTGCCAGCAGTTATAGGGGCTCCTACAATGAGCAGTTCTTC. Protein product: CASSYRGSYNEQFF.

This chain connects TRBV29-1 to TRBJ2-3; 9 nucleotides line up with TRBD2. V lost 3 bases, J lost 2 bases, and 3 bases stayed unmatched. This CDR3 comprises 14 residues. CDR1 is SQVTM, CDR2 ANQGSEA, per germline. As DNA, the CDR3 is TGCAGCGTTGAGGGGACTAGCCCCACAGATACGCAGTATTTT. Translating gives CSVEGTSPTDTQYF.

Worth noting for this clone: This sample includes further DNA sequences coding for the same CDR3. The rearrangement uses TRBV12-3 or TRBV12-4 and TRBJ1-2; D might be TRBD1 (6 bases). The CDR3 is 12 amino acids. V was cut by 3 bases and J by 8 bases, with 10 bases left in between. The CDR3 region is CASSLGGLGYTF. CDR3 bases: TGTGCCAGCAGTTTGGGGGGGCTGGGCTACACCTTC.

This clone appeared a few times. This chain joins TRBV20-1 and TRBJ2-3; D call uncertain. The CDR3 spans 11 residues. CDR1 DFQATT and CDR2 SNEGSKA come from the germline V gene (reference sequence). The CDR3 bases are TGCAGCCTCCGGAGAACAGATACGCAGTATTTT. Residues: CSLRRTDTQYF.

The chain couples TRBV28 to TRBJ2-3, with a possible D match to TRBD2 (6 bases). The germline gives CDR1 MDHEN, CDR2 SYDVKM. The germline V and J ends were trimmed by 3 bases and 7 bases, with 17 bases remaining between them. This CDR3 is 15 amino acids long. The CDR3 DNA reads TGTGCCAGCAGTTTTGGAGGGCCCTCCCGGCATACGCAGTATTTT. This encodes CASSFGGPSRHTQYF.

This chain connects TRBV7-2 to TRBJ2-3; 7 bases fit TRBD2. Germline V lookup: CDR1 SGHTA, CDR2 FQGNSA. Unmatched junction bases numbered 8, after V lost 4 bases and J lost 1 base. This CDR3 has 16 amino acids. The CDR3 DNA reads TGTGCCAGCAGCTCGGGGGGACGGGGGGGCACAGATACGCAGTATTTT. It yields the protein CASSSGGRGGTDTQYF.

J is TRBJ2-3 and V is TRBV9; TRBD1 aligns across 11 bases. The CDR3 spans 16 residues. V trimming: 1 base; J trimming: 4 bases; junction bases outside the gene matches: 5. Germline CDR1 is SGDLS and CDR2 is YYNGEE. CDR3 sequence reads: CASSVTGTGGADTQYF. The CDR3 DNA is TGTGCCAGCAGCGTAACCGGGACAGGGGGAGCAGATACGCAGTATTTT.

This clone was seen a few times. CDR3 sequence (DNA): TGCGCCAGCAGGGGGGCCTCCGGGGAGCTGTTTTTT. Translating it yields CASRGASGELFF. The chain uses TRBV5-1 and TRBJ2-2, with D perhaps matching TRBD1 (6 bases). Deletions cut 5 bases from V and 6 bases from J, with 8 bases between. Per germline, CDR1 SGHRS and CDR2 YFSETQ. The CDR3 contains 12 residues.

The V gene is TRBV5-4, the J gene TRBJ1-6, with a weak D call TRBD1 (6 bases). Trimming cost V 4 bases and J 5 bases, with 10 bases left between them. CDR1 is SGHNT, CDR2 YYREEE, per germline (reference sequence). The CDR3 consists of 14 residues. CDR3 sequence (DNA): TGTGCCAGCAGCGAACAGGGAAATAATTCACCCCTCCACTTT. It yields the protein CASSEQGNNSPLHF.

In its sample, this clone was seen a few times. The chain's CDR3 is CASSLATAGAYEQYF. CDR3 in DNA: TGTGCCAGCAGCTTAGCGACGGCAGGGGCATACGAGCAGTACTTC. V gene TRBV7-8 combines with J gene TRBJ2-7, with a tentative D call TRBD1 (6 bases). V lost 0 bases to trimming and J lost 4 bases, with 13 bases between them. Germline CDR1 and CDR2: SGHVS and FQNEAQ. The CDR3 is 15 residues long.